There are many counts of the clone carrying this T cell receptor (beta chain). What it recognizes is unknown. TCRdb recomputed calls from the RT-PCR reads with MiXCR, one row per CDR3 protein. The table has roughly 650,000 distinct CDR3 sequences, 14% seen once. This specimen comes from a study of response to subunit inactivated influenza vaccine. Per the germline V gene, CDR1 is KGHDR and CDR2 is SFDVKD. Trimming stripped 3 bases from V and 8 bases from J, with 9 bases between. The CDR3 extends over 12 amino acids. Overall study findings and caveats: The authors suggested that few new T cells are recruited per seasonal influenza vaccination.

The chain recombines TRBV24-1 with TRBJ1-2; no firm D call. The sequencing used PBMCs from blood, collected approximately 15 days before vaccination. The sequence was collected from a man over 45 who received an inactivated influenza vaccine. Written as DNA, the CDR3 is TGTGCCACCAGTGATCCCCTGCGGGGCTACACCTTC. It encodes CATSDPLRGYTF.